These 13 T cell receptor beta chains share one sample of origin, sequenced in a study of post-analysis software for immune sequencing data (dated by TCRdb to about 2015). Results the study describes overall, beyond this receptor: Four or five TRBV segments, including TRBV5-6, TRBV5-1 and TRBV20-1, were significantly more frequent in patients than controls.

The library was obtained by PCR. Sequencing was performed on an Illumina HiSeq 2500. Unique molecular identifiers were incorporated into TCR beta cDNA libraries to reduce PCR and sequencing biases. In TCRdb, the public reads were trimmed at Q25 with fastp and aligned with MiXCR, with productive beta chains retained. Merged by CDR3 protein, the rows form single entries marked with the most common genes and DNA. The sample data list roughly 430,000 distinct CDR3 sequences, and approximately 39% of these were observed just once. Under 9% of the sample comes from the top ten. These receptors lack a known antigen. Input material: blood. The receptors were sampled from a girl aged 2-10 years with multiple sclerosis.

This clonotype occurred a few times. The CDR3 DNA follows: TGCAGTGCTAGAGAGCTAGGGGCCGGTCAAGAGACCCAGTACTTC. The encoded protein is CSARELGAGQETQYF. V usage is TRBV20-1 and J usage is TRBJ2-5, with D possibly TRBD1 on 5 matching bases. This CDR3 spans 15 amino acids. CDR1 is DFQATT and CDR2 is SNEGSKA in the germline V gene (reference sequence). V shed 0 bases and J shed 2 bases, with 13 bases lying between them.

The chain links TRBV5-1 to TRBJ1-4; maybe TRBD1 (5 bases). This CDR3 is 16 amino acids long. Germline V CDR1 and CDR2: SGHRS, YFSETQ. V was clipped by 5 bases and J by 0 bases, with 14 bases between them. The DNA of the CDR3 is TGCGCCAGCAGTATAGGGGAGACCTCAACTAATGAAAAACTGTTTTTT. It codes for CASSIGETSTNEKLFF.

This clonotype was found a few times. This chain uses TRBV4-1 with TRBJ2-7; the D is unclear. V was trimmed by 2 bases and J by 4 bases, leaving 9 bases between them. The germline gives CDR1 MGHRA, CDR2 YSYEKL. CDR3 length: 13 residues. The CDR3 nucleotides are TGCGCCAGCAGCCAACAGCCCAGTTACGAGCAGTACTTC. Translated, it gives CASSQQPSYEQYF.

The chain carries TRBV9 and TRBJ1-6, with D unresolved. Germline-derived CDR1 and CDR2 are SGDLS and YYNGEE. The ends were cut back, 1 base at V and 6 bases at J, with 11 bases in the middle. There are 15 residues in the CDR3. Here the CDR3 reads CASSVYEGFNSPLHF. The CDR3 nucleotides read TGTGCCAGCAGCGTATATGAAGGATTTAATTCACCCCTCCACTTT.

This clonotype was seen a single time. The chain couples TRBV20-1 to TRBJ2-4; perhaps TRBD1 as D (7 bases). Germline V gives CDR1 DFQATT, CDR2 SNEGSKA (reference sequence). This CDR3 is 13 amino acids long. V dropped 4 bases and J dropped 9 bases, with 16 bases sitting between them. CDR3 sequence: CSAKDSQGGIQYF. CDR3 sequence (DNA): TGCAGTGCTAAGGACTCGCAGGGGGGCATTCAGTACTTC.

This clonotype has just a few counts. The chain joins TRBV6-5 to TRBJ2-7; TRBD2 matches 11 bases. Trimming cost V 5 bases and J 4 bases; bases outside gene matches: 7. The V gene's germline CDR1 is MNHEY and CDR2 SVGAGI. The CDR3 is 15 amino acids. Here the CDR3 DNA reads TGTGCCAGCAGTCAACAGACTAGCGGGGAATACGAGCAGTACTTC. Translation gives CASSQQTSGEYEQYF.

In its sample, this clonotype was seen a few times. The CDR3 nucleotides read TGTGCCAGCAGCCGGGGATCCAATGAGCAGTTCTTC. Protein: CASSRGSNEQFF. The chain combines TRBV7-9 with TRBJ2-1, with D tentatively TRBD2 (5 bases). Trimming took 5 bases from V and 6 from J, leaving 8 bases between them. The length of the CDR3 is 12 residues. Germline V gene data show CDR1 as SEHNR and CDR2 as FQNEAQ (reference sequence). Variable domain in full (rest from reference TRBV7-9 and TRBJ2-1): DTGVSQNPRHKITKRGQNVTFRCDPISEHNRLYWYRQTLGQGPEFLTYFQNEAQLEKSRLLSDRFSAERPKGSFSTLEIQRTEQGDSAMYLCASSRGSNEQFFGPGTRLTVL.

The chain recombines TRBV6-6 with TRBJ2-7; 10 bases line up with TRBD1. CDR3 size: 14 residues. Trimming took 5 bases from V and 4 from J; bases not matched to a gene: 5. The germline V gene has CDR1 MNHNY and CDR2 SVGAGI (reference sequence). CDR3 DNA: TGTGCCAGCAGTGCTCCGGGACAGGGGTACGAGCAGTACTTC. Translation: CASSAPGQGYEQYF.

The V and J genes are TRBV15 and TRBJ2-5; D uncertain. The DNA matches TRBJ2-7 better at its end, which makes the J call doubtful. CDR1 and CDR2 from the germline V gene are LNHNV and YYDKDF (reference sequence). The CDR3 contains 14 residues. The CDR3 protein is CATSRGLGGYEQYF. CDR3 coding DNA: TGTGCCACCAGCAGAGGGCTGGGTGGGTACGAGCAGTACTTC.

V usage is TRBV6-2 or TRBV6-3 and J usage is TRBJ2-1, with D unclear. The germline V gene encodes CDR1 MNHEY and CDR2 SVGEGT. The CDR3 runs 14 residues. V lost 1 base to trimming and J lost 8 bases, with 12 bases between them. The CDR3 region has the DNA TGTGCCAGCAGTTACTTCTTCCGGGCGGATGAGCAGTTCTTC. This codes for CASSYFFRADEQFF.

This clonotype was seen only a few times. The chain links TRBV19 to TRBJ2-5; 10 positions match TRBD2. This CDR3 has 16 residues. V shed 0 bases and J 1 base; nucleotides not matched to a gene: 2. Germline assignment: CDR1 LNHDA and CDR2 SQIVND (reference sequence). Here the CDR3 DNA reads TGTGCCAGTAGTATAGAGAGCGGGGGGGCCCAAGAGACCCAGTACTTC. Protein sequence: CASSIESGGAQETQYF.

This clonotype was detected many times. The V gene is TRBV7-3, the J gene TRBJ2-6; no definite D call. The ends were cut back, 2 bases at V and 0 bases at J, with 17 bases in the middle. CDR1 and CDR2 (germline): SGHTA, FQGTGA. The CDR3 extends over 19 amino acids. CDR3 in amino acids: CASSLSWASSLSGANVLTF. CDR3 nucleotide sequence: TGTGCCAGCAGCTTATCGTGGGCCAGCAGCCTCTCTGGGGCCAACGTCCTGACTTTC.

This clonotype was observed a few times. This rearrangement joins TRBV20-1 to TRBJ1-5; 9 positions agree with TRBD1. Looked up from germline, CDR1 is DFQATT and CDR2 is SNEGSKA (reference sequence). The V and J ends lost 3 bases and 6 bases, in that order; junction bases with no gene match: 15. The CDR3 covers 17 residues. The CDR3 coding sequence is TGCAGTGCTAGGACCTTCGAGGGACAGGGCGCCGTTCAGCCCCAGCATTTT. Its protein is CSARTFEGQGAVQPQHF.